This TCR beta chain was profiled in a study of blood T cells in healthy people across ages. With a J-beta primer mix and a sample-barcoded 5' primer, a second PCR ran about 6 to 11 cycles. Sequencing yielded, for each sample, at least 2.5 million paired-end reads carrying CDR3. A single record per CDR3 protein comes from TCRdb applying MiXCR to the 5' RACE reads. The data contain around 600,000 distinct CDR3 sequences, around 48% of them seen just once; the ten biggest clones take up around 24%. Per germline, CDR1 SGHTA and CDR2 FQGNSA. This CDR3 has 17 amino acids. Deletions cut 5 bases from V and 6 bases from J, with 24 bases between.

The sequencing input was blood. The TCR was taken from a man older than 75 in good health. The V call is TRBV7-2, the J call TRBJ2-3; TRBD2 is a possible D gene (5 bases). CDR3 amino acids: CASSTTPVARGSDTQYF. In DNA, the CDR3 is TGTGCCAGCAGCACCACCCCGGTAGCCCGGGGTTCGGATACGCAGTATTTT.